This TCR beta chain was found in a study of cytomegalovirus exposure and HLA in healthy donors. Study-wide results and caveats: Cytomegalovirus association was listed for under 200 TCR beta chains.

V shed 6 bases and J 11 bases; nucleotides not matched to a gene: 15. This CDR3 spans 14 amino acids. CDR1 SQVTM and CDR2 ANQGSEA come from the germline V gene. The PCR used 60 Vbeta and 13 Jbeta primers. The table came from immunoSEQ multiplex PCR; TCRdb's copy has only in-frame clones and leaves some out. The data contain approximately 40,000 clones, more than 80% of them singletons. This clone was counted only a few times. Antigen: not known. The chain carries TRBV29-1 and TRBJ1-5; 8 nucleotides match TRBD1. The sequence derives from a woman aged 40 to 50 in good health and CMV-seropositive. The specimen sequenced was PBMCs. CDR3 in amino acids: CSVRTDRVPGTQHF. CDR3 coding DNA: TGCAGCGTGAGGACGGACAGGGTGCCGGGGACCCAGCATTTT.